These 28 T cell receptor beta chains came from one sample sequenced in a study of blood T cell repertoires in COVID-19. Clones were sequenced by immunoSEQ multiplex PCR, and TCRdb holds only the in-frame ones, with some missing. Found here are fewer than 250,000 clones, 80% to 90% of them singletons; the top ten hold 2.5% to 3%. The source material was PBMCs or T cells enriched from blood (not recorded which). Source of these receptors: a woman aged 30 to 39 with acute COVID-19.

The chain carries TRBV4-2 and TRBJ1-6; the match to TRBD1 covers 10 bases. This CDR3 is 15 amino acids long. Germline V lookup: CDR1 LGHNA, CDR2 YNFKEQ. Trimming removed 2 bases from V and 8 bases from J; junction bases left unmatched: 3. CDR3 nucleotide sequence: TGTGCCAGCAGCCAACCCGGGACAGGGGATTCACCCCTCCACTTT. Translated: CASSQPGTGDSPLHF.

This rearrangement joins TRBV10-3 to TRBJ2-5, with D perhaps matching TRBD1 (5 bases). The germline CDR1 and CDR2 sequences are ENHRY and SYGVKD. The CDR3 has 13 residues. The germline V and J ends were trimmed by 4 bases and 3 bases, with 9 bases remaining between them. CDR3 region: CAISAEQEETQYF. The CDR3 bases are TGTGCCATCAGTGCAGAACAGGAAGAGACCCAGTACTTC.

J is TRBJ2-1 and V is TRBV5-6; the match to TRBD1 covers 9 bases. Germline V gene sequence: CDR1 SGHDT, CDR2 YYEEEE. V trimming: 0 bases; J trimming: 9 bases; junction bases outside the gene matches: 7. The CDR3 extends over 15 amino acids. The CDR3 DNA reads TGTGCCAGCAGCTTGGGGACAGGGGTATACGGTGAGCAGTTCTTC. This codes for CASSLGTGVYGEQFF. The full variable domain, with the rest looked up from reference TRBV5-6 and TRBJ2-1, is DAGVTQSPTHLIKTRGQQVTLRCSPKSGHDTVSWYQQALGQGPQFIFQYYEEEERQRGNFPDRFSGHQFPNYSSELNVNALLLGDSALYLCASSLGTGVYGEQFFGPGTRLTVL.

This clone was found once. The rearrangement joins TRBV11-2 to TRBJ1-5; tentatively, D is TRBD1 (6 bases). The V and J ends lost 5 bases and 10 bases respectively, with 15 bases between them. The germline V gene has CDR1 SGHAT and CDR2 FQNNGV. This CDR3 has 13 residues. CDR3 loop: CASSPGAENPQHF. CDR3 in DNA: TGTGCCAGCAGCCCAGGGGCCGAGAACCCCCAGCATTTT.

The chain's CDR3 is CASSYTVGNTEAFF. The CDR3 DNA reads TGTGCCAGCTCATACACAGTGGGGAACACTGAAGCTTTCTTT. The chain is built from TRBV18 and TRBJ1-1; no reliable D call. Germline-derived CDR1 and CDR2 are KGHSH and LQKENI. The CDR3 spans 14 residues. V gave up 5 bases and J gave up 1 base, with 11 bases separating them.

The chain links TRBV10-3 to TRBJ1-6; 7 positions match TRBD1. J lost 7 bases, V lost 3 bases, and 3 bases had no gene match. The length of the CDR3 is 14 residues. Germline V gives CDR1 ENHRY, CDR2 SYGVKD. Here the CDR3 DNA reads TGTGCCATCAGTGAAGAGGGGGCAAATTCACCCCTCCACTTT. It codes for CAISEEGANSPLHF.

In this sample, this clone turned up a few times. The J gene is TRBJ1-2, the V gene TRBV5-1, with 7 bases aligning to TRBD1. This CDR3 is built from 13 residues. The J segment lost 3 bases and the V segment lost 5 bases, leaving 4 bases of the junction unmatched. In germline, CDR1 is SGHRS, CDR2 YFSETQ. The CDR3 protein is CASRADRDYGYTF. The CDR3, as DNA: TGCGCCAGCAGAGCAGACAGGGACTATGGCTACACCTTC.

There are many counts of this clone. The V and J genes are TRBV3-1 (or the pseudogene TRBV3-2) and TRBJ2-5; 15 bases match TRBD2. The V segment lost 4 bases and the J segment 6 bases; nucleotides outside the gene matches: 6. This CDR3 is 16 amino acids long. Looked up from germline, CDR1 is LGHDT and CDR2 is YNNKEL (reference sequence). In nucleotides, the CDR3 is TGTGCCAGCAGCCCCGGGACTAGCGGGGGGTGGAAGACCCAGTACTTC. Translated: CASSPGTSGGWKTQYF.

This clone turned up a few times. CDR3 nucleotides: TGTGCCAGCAGTGAGCGGGACTTTAGAAGTAATGAGCAGTTCTTC. This codes for CASSERDFRSNEQFF. The chain is built from TRBV25-1 and TRBJ2-1; D possibly corresponds to TRBD2 (6 bases). V shed 3 bases and J shed 7 bases, with 16 bases lying between them. The CDR3 runs 15 residues. Germline loops: CDR1 MGHDK, CDR2 SYGVNS.

The chain has TRBV9 and TRBJ1-5; D is perhaps TRBD1 (5 bases). CDR3 size: 14 residues. V shed 4 bases and J shed 7 bases, with 15 bases lying between them. Per the germline V gene, CDR1 is SGDLS and CDR2 is YYNGEE. This CDR3 is CASSPGDSGQPQHF. In DNA form, the CDR3 reads TGTGCCAGCAGCCCAGGAGACAGTGGGCAGCCCCAGCATTTT.

This chain uses TRBV4-1 with TRBJ1-4, with D unclear. The ends were cut back, 4 bases at V and 8 bases at J, with 17 bases in the middle. CDR1 is MGHRA, CDR2 YSYEKL, per germline. This CDR3 spans 15 amino acids. DNA of the CDR3: TGCGCCAGCAGCCCCTCCGCTGGGCCCGACGAAAAACTGTTTTTT. Protein product: CASSPSAGPDEKLFF.

The table lists this clone with a count of one. V usage is TRBV14 and J usage is TRBJ1-4, with 8 nucleotides matching TRBD1. V trimming: 8 bases; J trimming: 2 bases; junction bases outside the gene matches: 10. CDR1 is SGHDN and CDR2 is FVKESK in the germline V gene. The CDR3 consists of 16 residues. CDR3 nucleotide sequence: TGTGCCAGCTTCGACAGGGGATGGGTTACTAATGAAAAACTGTTTTTT. Amino acid sequence: CASFDRGWVTNEKLFF.

V and J are TRBV15 and TRBJ2-1; TRBD2 aligns across 7 bases. The J segment lost 13 bases and the V segment lost 3 bases, leaving 15 bases of the junction unmatched. The length of the CDR3 is 15 residues. Germline-derived CDR1 and CDR2 are LNHNV and YYDKDF (reference sequence). The CDR3 DNA reads TGTGCCACCAGCAGCGAACGTCTAGCGGTCCAGGGTCAGTTCTTC. It encodes CATSSERLAVQGQFF.

The V call is TRBV7-9, the J call TRBJ1-2; no definite D call. The CDR3 is 13 residues long. The V gene's germline CDR1 is SEHNR and CDR2 FQNEAQ (reference sequence). Trimming took 5 bases from V and 6 from J, leaving 13 bases between them. The CDR3 loop is CASSHGESDGYTF. CDR3 coding DNA: TGTGCCAGCAGCCATGGGGAGTCGGATGGCTACACCTTC.

This sequence joins TRBV11-2 and TRBJ2-1; possibly TRBD1 for D (5 bases). The length of the CDR3 is 15 residues. The germline CDR1 and CDR2 sequences are SGHAT and FQNNGV. V dropped 2 bases and J dropped 7 bases, with 15 bases sitting between them. Written as DNA, the CDR3 is TGTGCCAGCAGCTTAAACCCCCTAACAGGAAATGAGCAGTTCTTC. Translation: CASSLNPLTGNEQFF.

This clone was observed once. Here the CDR3 reads CASSVDHRGTEAFF. The CDR3 DNA follows: TGTGCCAGCAGCGTAGACCACAGGGGTACTGAAGCTTTCTTT. V usage is TRBV9 and J usage is TRBJ1-1, with TRBD1 matching 7 bases. Germline CDR1 reads SGDLS; CDR2 reads YYNGEE. The length of the CDR3 is 14 residues. With V trimmed by 0 bases and J by 5 bases, 4 bases remained unmatched.

The chain couples TRBV5-4 to TRBJ1-1, with TRBD1 as a possible D gene (5 bases). V gave up 4 bases and J gave up 3 bases, with 10 bases separating them. Germline CDR1 and CDR2: SGHNT and YYREEE (reference sequence). CDR3 length equals 13 residues. The CDR3 here is CASSRGGDTEAFF. The DNA of the CDR3 is TGTGCCAGCAGCCGGGGGGGGGACACTGAAGCTTTCTTT.

This chain links TRBV5-4 with TRBJ2-7; a possible D gene is TRBD2 (5 bases). CDR1 is SGHNT, CDR2 YYREEE, per germline (reference sequence). CDR3 length: 13 amino acids. Trimming cost V 0 bases and J 5 bases, with 9 bases left between them. The DNA of the CDR3 is TGTGCCAGCAGCTTGGGGGCGCGGGACGAGCAGTACTTC. Amino acid sequence: CASSLGARDEQYF.

The CDR3 is CATSRALAAQETQYF. The CDR3 region has the DNA TGTGCCACCAGCAGAGCGCTAGCGGCCCAAGAGACCCAGTACTTC. V gene TRBV15 combines with J gene TRBJ2-5, with 7 bases that match TRBD2. The CDR3 sequence is 15 residues long. Germline loops: CDR1 LNHNV, CDR2 YYDKDF (reference sequence). Losses at the gene ends were 1 base for V and 1 base for J; bases not matched to a gene: 3.

The rearrangement uses TRBV7-9 and TRBJ2-5, with 8 bases lining up with TRBD2. The ends lost 5 bases at V and 7 bases at J; junction bases unmatched: 12. This CDR3 is 15 amino acids long. Germline CDR1 reads SEHNR; CDR2 reads FQNEAQ (reference sequence). This CDR3 reads CASSPGRGGVATQYF. For the CDR3, the DNA is TGTGCCAGCAGCCCAGGTCGGGGGGGTGTGGCGACCCAGTACTTC.

This chain links TRBV4-1 with TRBJ2-1; D not certain. The germline V and J ends were trimmed by 6 bases and 4 bases, with 4 bases remaining between them. This CDR3 is built from 11 residues. The germline gives CDR1 MGHRA, CDR2 YSYEKL. This CDR3 reads CASSHYNEQFF. The CDR3 DNA reads TGCGCCAGCAGTCATTACAATGAGCAGTTCTTC.

Points on this clone: Distinct nucleotide sequences in the sample also encode this CDR3. The chain uses TRBV6-5 and TRBJ2-2, with D possibly TRBD1 on 6 matching bases. Per germline, CDR1 MNHEY and CDR2 SVGAGI. Deletions cut 0 bases from V and 5 bases from J, with 7 bases between. The CDR3 loop spans 14 amino acids. The CDR3 DNA sequence: TGTGCCAGCAGTTACTCGAGGGGGACCGGGGAGCTGTTTTTT. Protein product: CASSYSRGTGELFF.

CDR3 DNA: TGCGCCAGCAGCCAAACACTAGGAGGCGCTTTCTTT. It codes for CASSQTLGGAFF. V and J are TRBV4-1 and TRBJ1-1; D remains ambiguous. The CDR3 runs 12 residues. Per germline, CDR1 MGHRA and CDR2 YSYEKL. V was clipped by 2 bases and J by 11 bases, with 12 bases between them.

J is TRBJ1-1 and V is TRBV30; 7 positions match TRBD1. Trimming removed 2 bases from V and 2 bases from J; junction bases left unmatched: 5. CDR3 length: 14 residues. Germline V gene data show CDR1 as GTSNPN and CDR2 as SVGIG (reference sequence). The CDR3: CAWSRGQTNTEAFF. CDR3 DNA: TGTGCCTGGAGTCGGGGACAGACAAACACTGAAGCTTTCTTT.

V gene TRBV6-4 combines with J gene TRBJ1-2; maybe TRBD1 (6 bases). The V and J ends lost 4 bases and 8 bases respectively, with 14 bases between them. Germline lookup yields CDR1 MRHNA and CDR2 SNTAGT. The CDR3 covers 13 residues. The CDR3 DNA reads TGTGCCAGCAGTGGCGCGGACAGTCGCGGCTACACCTTC. The encoded protein is CASSGADSRGYTF.

V and J are TRBV7-2 and TRBJ1-2; possibly TRBD1 for D (5 bases). Deletions cut 1 base from V and 12 bases from J, with 15 bases between. This CDR3 region has 13 residues. Germline V gives CDR1 SGHTA, CDR2 FQGNSA. This CDR3 reads CASSLGHSPGNTF. The DNA of the CDR3 is TGTGCCAGCAGCTTAGGCCATAGCCCAGGGAACACCTTC.

The genes are TRBV4-1 and TRBJ1-5; D unclear. V lost 4 bases, J lost 2 bases, and 12 bases lay in between. Looked up from germline, CDR1 is MGHRA and CDR2 is YSYEKL. This CDR3 has 15 amino acids. As DNA, the CDR3 is TGCGCCAGCAGCCGGAGCGGCAGCGGCAATCAGCCCCAGCATTTT. Protein sequence: CASSRSGSGNQPQHF.

V usage is TRBV6-5 and J usage is TRBJ2-7, with TRBD1 matching over 10 bases. The CDR3 has 14 residues. The V segment lost 8 bases and the J segment 4 bases; nucleotides outside the gene matches: 8. Germline CDR1 and CDR2: MNHEY and SVGAGI. CDR3 region: CASSQGQGLYEQYF. CDR3 DNA: TGTGCCAGCTCTCAGGGACAGGGGTTATACGAGCAGTACTTC.